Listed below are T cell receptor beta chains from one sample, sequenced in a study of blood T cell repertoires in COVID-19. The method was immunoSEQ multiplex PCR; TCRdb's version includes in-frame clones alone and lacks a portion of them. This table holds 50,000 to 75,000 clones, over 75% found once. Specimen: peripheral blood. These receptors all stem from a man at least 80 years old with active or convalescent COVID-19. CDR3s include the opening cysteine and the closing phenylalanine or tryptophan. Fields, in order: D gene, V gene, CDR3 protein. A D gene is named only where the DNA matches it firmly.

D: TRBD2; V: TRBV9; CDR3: CASSVAENGGETQYF
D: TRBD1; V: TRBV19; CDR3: CASSIWGTGGGYTF
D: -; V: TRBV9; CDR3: CASSGPGAGVRNEQFF
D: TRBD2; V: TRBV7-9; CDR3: CASNPGLAYSTDTQYF
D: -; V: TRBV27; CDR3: CASRFLGQPQHF
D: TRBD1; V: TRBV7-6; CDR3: CASSLAVGQVYEQYF
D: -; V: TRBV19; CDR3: CASSILGGLAKNIQYF
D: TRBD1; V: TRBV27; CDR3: CASSSSTGWGTEAFF
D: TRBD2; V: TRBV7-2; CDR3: CASSIRLAGGADTQYF
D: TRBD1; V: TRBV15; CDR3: CATSIDRVGDTQYF
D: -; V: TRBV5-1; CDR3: CASSPRTDSNYGYTF
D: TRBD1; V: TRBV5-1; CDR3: CASSSTGVRRDTQYF
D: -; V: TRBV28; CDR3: CASSLNEYEQYF
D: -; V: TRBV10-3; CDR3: CAIRGVQMNTEAFF
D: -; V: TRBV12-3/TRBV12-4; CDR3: CASSLREAEAFF
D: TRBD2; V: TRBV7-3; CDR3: CASSLGTSGAVFF
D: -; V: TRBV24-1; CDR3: CATSDDLGETQYF
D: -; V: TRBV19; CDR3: CASSIKGDTIYEQYF
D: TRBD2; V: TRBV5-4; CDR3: CASRPGLAIYEQYF
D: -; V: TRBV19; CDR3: CASSIGKGNFYNEQFF
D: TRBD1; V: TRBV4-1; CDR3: CASSRRTQGGGGGEKLFF
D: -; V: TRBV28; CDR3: CASIGQGRTEQYF
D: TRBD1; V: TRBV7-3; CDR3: CASSLPPTGGANEQFF
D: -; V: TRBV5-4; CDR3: CASSLAETQYF
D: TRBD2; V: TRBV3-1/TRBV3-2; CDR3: CASRLAGDTDTQYF
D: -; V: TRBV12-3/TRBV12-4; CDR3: CASSFSGDETQYF
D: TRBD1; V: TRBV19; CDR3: CASSRGQGANYGYTF
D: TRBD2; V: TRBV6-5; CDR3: CASSYSGGGGTDTQYF
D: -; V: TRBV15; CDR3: CATSRAGTPGSGNTIYF
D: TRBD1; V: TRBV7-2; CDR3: CASSLLQGASYEQYF
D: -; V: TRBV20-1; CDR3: CSASPGIGGQPQHF
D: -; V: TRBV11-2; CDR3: CASSLVRVRLNTGELFF
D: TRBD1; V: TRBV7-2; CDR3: CASSKQGGPTEAFF
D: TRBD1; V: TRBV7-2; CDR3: CASSPAIHIRDRVGYTF
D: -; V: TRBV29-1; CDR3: CSVGSGDAGNTIYF